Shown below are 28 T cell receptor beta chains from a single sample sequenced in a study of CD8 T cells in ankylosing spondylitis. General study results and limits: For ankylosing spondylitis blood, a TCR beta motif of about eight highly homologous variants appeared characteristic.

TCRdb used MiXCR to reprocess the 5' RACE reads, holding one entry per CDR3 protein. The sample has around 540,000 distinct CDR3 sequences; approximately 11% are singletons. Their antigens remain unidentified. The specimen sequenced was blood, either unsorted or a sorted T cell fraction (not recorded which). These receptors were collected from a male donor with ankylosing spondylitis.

DNA of the CDR3: TGCGCCAGCAGCGAGGAGTCAGGGGGTAGCACAGATACGCAGTATTTT. Protein: CASSEESGGSTDTQYF. The V call is TRBV4-1, the J call TRBJ2-3; TRBD1 matches 7 bases. Trimming cost V 5 bases and J 0 bases; bases outside gene matches: 8. The CDR3 is 16 residues long. The germline CDR1 and CDR2 sequences are MGHRA and YSYEKL.

CDR3 bases: TGTGCCAGCAGCCTAGGGCCTAGCGGGGCCCAAGAGACCCAGTACTTC. Amino acids: CASSLGPSGAQETQYF. The chain carries TRBV7-2 and TRBJ2-5, with 9 bases matching TRBD2. Germline V gene lookup returns CDR1 SGHTA and CDR2 FQGNSA. V gave up 5 bases and J gave up 1 base; unmatched junction bases: 8. This CDR3 is 16 amino acids long.

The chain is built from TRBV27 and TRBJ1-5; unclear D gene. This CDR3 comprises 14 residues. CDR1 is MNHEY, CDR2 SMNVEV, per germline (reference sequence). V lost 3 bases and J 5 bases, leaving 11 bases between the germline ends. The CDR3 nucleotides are TGTGCCAGCAGTTTCCACATCAGCCATCAGCCCCAGCATTTT. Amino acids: CASSFHISHQPQHF.

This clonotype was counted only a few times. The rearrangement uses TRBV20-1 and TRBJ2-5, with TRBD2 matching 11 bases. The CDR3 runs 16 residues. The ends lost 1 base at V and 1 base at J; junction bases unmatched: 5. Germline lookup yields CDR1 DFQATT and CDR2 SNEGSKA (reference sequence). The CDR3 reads CSARGSTSGAQETQYF. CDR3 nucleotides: TGCAGTGCTAGAGGGTCGACTAGCGGGGCCCAAGAGACCCAGTACTTC.

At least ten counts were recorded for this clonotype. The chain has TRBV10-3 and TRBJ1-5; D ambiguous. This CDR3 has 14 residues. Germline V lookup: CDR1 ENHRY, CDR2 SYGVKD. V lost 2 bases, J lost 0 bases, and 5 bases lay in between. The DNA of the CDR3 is TGTGCCATCAGTGAGGGGAATAGCAATCAGCCCCAGCATTTT. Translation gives CAISEGNSNQPQHF.

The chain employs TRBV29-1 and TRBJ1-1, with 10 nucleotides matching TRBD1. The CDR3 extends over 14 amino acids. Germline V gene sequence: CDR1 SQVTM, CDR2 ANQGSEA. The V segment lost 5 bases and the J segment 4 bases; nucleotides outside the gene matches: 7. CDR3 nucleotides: TGCAGCGTTCGAGAGACAGGGGGCGGCACTGAAGCTTTCTTT. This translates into CSVRETGGGTEAFF.

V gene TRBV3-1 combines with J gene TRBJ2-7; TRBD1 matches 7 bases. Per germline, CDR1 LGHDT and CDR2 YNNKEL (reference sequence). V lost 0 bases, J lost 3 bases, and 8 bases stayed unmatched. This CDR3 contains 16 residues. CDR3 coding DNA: TGTGCCAGCAGCCAAGACTTAGGGGGCGCGGGCTACGAGCAGTACTTC. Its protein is CASSQDLGGAGYEQYF.

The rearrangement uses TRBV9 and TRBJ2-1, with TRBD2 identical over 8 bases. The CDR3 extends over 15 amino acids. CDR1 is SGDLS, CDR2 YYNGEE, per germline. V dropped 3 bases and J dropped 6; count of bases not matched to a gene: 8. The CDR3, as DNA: TGTGCCAGCAGCGAACAGCGGGAGAGGTTCAATGAGCAGTTCTTC. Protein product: CASSEQRERFNEQFF.

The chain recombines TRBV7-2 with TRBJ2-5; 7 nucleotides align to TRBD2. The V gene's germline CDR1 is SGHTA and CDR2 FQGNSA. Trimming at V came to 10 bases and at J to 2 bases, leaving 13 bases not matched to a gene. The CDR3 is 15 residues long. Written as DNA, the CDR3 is TGTGCCAACAGTTACAAGAACGGGAGGCAAGAGACCCAGTACTTC. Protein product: CANSYKNGRQETQYF.

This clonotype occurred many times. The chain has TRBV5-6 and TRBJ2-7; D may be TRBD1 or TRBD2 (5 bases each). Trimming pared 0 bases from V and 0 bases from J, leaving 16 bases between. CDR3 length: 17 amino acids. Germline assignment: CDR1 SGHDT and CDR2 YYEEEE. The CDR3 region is CASSLEVGRTTSYEQYF. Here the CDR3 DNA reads TGTGCCAGCAGCTTGGAGGTGGGACGGACGACCTCCTACGAGCAGTACTTC.

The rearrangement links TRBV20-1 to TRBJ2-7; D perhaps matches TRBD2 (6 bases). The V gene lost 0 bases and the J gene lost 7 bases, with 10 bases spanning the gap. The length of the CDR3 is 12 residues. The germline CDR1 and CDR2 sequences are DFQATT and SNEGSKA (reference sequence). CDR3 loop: CSARDHGGEQYV. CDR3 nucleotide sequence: TGCAGTGCTAGAGATCACGGGGGTGAGCAGTACGTC.

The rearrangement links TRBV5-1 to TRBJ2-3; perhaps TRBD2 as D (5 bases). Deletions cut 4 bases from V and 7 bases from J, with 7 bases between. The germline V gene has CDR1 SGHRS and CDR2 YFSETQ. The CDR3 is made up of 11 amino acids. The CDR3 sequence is CASSQRHTQYF. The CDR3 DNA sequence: TGCGCCAGCAGCCAGCGGCATACGCAGTATTTT. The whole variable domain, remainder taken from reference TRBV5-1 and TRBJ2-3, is KAGVTQTPRYLIKTRGQQVTLSCSPISGHRSVSWYQQTPGQGLQFLFEYFSETQRNKGNFPGRFSGRQFSNSRSEMNVSTLELGDSALYLCASSQRHTQYFGPGTRLTVL.

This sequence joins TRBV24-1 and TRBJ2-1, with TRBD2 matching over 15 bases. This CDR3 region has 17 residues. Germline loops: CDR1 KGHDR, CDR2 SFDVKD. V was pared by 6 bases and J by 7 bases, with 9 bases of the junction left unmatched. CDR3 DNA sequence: TGTGCCACCAGTCCTGGACTAGCGGGAGGGCCGGGGAATGAGCAGTTCTTC. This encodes CATSPGLAGGPGNEQFF.

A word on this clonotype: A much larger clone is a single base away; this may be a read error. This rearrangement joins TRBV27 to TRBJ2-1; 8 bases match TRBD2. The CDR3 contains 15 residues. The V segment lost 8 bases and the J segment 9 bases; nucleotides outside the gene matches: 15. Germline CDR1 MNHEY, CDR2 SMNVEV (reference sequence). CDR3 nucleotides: TGTGCCAGCTACGGACCGGGACTAGTTCATTCTGAGCAGTTCTTC. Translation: CASYGPGLVHSEQFF.

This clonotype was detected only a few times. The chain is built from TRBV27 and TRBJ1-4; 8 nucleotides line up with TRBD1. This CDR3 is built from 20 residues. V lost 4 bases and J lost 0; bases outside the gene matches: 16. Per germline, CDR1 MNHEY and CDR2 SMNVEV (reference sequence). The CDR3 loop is CASSSHPDRVLSATNEKLFF. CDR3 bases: TGTGCCAGCAGTTCTCACCCGGACAGGGTATTATCTGCAACTAATGAAAAACTGTTTTTT.

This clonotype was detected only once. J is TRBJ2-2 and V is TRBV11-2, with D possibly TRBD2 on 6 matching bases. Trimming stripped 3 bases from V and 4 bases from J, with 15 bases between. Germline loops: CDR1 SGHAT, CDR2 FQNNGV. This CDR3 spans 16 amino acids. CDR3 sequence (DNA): TGTGCCAGCAGCTTCCGGCGGGATCTGGGCACCGGGGAGCTGTTTTTT. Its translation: CASSFRRDLGTGELFF.

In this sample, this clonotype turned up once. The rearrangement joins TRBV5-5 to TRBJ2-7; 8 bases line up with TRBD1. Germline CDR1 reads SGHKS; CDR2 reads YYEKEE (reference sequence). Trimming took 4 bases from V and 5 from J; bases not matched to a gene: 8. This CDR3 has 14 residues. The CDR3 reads CASSQTGAVHEQYV. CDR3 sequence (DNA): TGTGCCAGCAGCCAGACAGGGGCGGTCCACGAGCAGTACGTC.

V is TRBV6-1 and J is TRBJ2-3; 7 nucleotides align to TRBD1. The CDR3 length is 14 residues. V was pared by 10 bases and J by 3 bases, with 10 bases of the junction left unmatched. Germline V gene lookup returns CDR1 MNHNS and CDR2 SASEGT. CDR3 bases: TGTGCCACAGGCCGAGGGGGCTGGACAGATACGCAGTATTTT. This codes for CATGRGGWTDTQYF.

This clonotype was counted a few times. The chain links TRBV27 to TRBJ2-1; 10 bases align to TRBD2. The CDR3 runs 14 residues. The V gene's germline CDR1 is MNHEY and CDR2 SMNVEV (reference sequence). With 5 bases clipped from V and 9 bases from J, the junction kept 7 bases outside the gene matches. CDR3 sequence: CASSGGLAVLEQFF. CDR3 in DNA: TGTGCCAGCAGTGGAGGACTAGCGGTGCTTGAGCAGTTCTTC.

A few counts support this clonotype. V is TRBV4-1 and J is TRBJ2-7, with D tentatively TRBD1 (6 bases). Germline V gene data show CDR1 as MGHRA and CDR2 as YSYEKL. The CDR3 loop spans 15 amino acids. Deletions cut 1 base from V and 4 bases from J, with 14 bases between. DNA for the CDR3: TGCGCCAGCAGCCAAGTAGGACAGATCCATTACGAGCAGTACTTC. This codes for CASSQVGQIHYEQYF.

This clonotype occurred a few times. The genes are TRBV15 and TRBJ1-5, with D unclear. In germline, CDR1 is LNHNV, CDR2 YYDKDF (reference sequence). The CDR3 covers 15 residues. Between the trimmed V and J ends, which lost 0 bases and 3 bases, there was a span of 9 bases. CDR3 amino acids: CATSRDGRINQPQHF. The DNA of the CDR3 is TGTGCCACCAGCAGAGATGGAAGGATCAATCAGCCCCAGCATTTT.

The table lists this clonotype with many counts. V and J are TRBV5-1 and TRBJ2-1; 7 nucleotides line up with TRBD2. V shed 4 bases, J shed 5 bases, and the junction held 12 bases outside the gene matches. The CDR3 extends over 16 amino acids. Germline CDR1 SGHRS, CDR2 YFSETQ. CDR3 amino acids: CASSREAGVLNNEQFF. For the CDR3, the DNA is TGCGCCAGCAGCCGAGAGGCGGGAGTGTTGAACAATGAGCAGTTCTTC.

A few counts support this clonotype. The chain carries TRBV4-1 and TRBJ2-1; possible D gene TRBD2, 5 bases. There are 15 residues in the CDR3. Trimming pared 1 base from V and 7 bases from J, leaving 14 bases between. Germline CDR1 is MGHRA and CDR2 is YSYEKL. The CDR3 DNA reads TGCGCCAGCAGCCAAGCGATGGCTAGCTGGAATGAGCAGTTCTTC. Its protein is CASSQAMASWNEQFF.

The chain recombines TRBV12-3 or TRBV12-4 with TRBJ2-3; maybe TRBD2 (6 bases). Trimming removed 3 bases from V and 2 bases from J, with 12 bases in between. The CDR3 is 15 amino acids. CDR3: CASSFASVSTDTQYF. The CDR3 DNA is TGTGCCAGCAGTTTTGCTAGCGTGTCCACAGATACGCAGTATTTT.

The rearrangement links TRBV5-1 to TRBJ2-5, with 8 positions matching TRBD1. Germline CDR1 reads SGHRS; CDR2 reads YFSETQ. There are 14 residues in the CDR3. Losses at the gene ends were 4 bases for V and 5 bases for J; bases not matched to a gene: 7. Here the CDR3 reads CASSHLDREETQYF. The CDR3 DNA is TGCGCCAGCAGCCACCTGGACAGGGAGGAGACCCAGTACTTC.

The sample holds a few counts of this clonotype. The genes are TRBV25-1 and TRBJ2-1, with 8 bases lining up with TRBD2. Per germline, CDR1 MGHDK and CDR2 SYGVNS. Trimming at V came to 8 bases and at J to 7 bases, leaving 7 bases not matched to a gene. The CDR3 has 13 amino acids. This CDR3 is CASVGGGLNEQFF. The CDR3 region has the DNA TGTGCCAGCGTCGGGGGGGGGTTAAATGAGCAGTTCTTC.

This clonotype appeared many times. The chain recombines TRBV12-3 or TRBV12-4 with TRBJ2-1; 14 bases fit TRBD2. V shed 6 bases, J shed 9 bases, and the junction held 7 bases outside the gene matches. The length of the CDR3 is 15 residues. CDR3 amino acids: CASRPGLAGVGEQFF. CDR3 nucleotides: TGTGCCAGCAGACCGGGACTAGCGGGAGTCGGTGAGCAGTTCTTC.

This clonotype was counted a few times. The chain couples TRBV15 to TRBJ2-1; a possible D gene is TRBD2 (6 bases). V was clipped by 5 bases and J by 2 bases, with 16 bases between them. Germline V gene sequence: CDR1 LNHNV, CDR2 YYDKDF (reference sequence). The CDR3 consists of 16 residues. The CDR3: CATSPGSNEAYNEQFF. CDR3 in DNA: TGTGCCACCAGCCCCGGGAGTAACGAAGCCTACAATGAGCAGTTCTTC.